The next 15 T cell receptor beta chains were all read from a single sample in a study of shared clonotypes between healthy human individuals. TCRdb's copy holds only in-frame clones and misses some; the assay was immunoSEQ multiplex PCR. The profile shows a few hundred thousand clones, around 87% of them singletons. The sequenced sample consisted of memory CD8+ T cells sorted from blood. Subset reported: CD45RO+ cells pooled with CCR7-negative TemRA cells. The source of these receptors is a man between 18 and 29 years old in good health.

The chain links TRBV5-4 to TRBJ2-5; 10 bases map to TRBD2. The germline CDR1 and CDR2 sequences are SGHNT and YYREEE (reference sequence). There are 12 residues in the CDR3. After removal of 3 bases from V and 13 bases from J, the junction contained 6 bases not matched to a gene. Here the CDR3 reads CASSWTSGVTYF. As DNA, the CDR3 is TGTGCCAGCAGCTGGACTAGCGGAGTGACGTACTTC.

The V gene is TRBV4-1, the J gene TRBJ2-5; 8 bases fit TRBD1. The ends lost 1 base at V and 5 bases at J; junction bases unmatched: 6. Germline CDR1 is MGHRA and CDR2 is YSYEKL. The CDR3 sequence is 15 residues long. CDR3 loop: CASSQGRGQLETQYF. The CDR3 nucleotides read TGCGCCAGCAGCCAAGGCAGGGGGCAGCTGGAGACCCAGTACTTC.

In its sample, this clone was seen once. The chain couples TRBV6-6 to TRBJ2-7; D may be TRBD1 (5 bases). Germline CDR1 reads MNHNY; CDR2 reads SVGAGI (reference sequence). This CDR3 has 13 residues. V was clipped by 6 bases and J by 0 bases, with 9 bases between them. The CDR3 DNA reads TGTGCCAGCAGACCAGGGAACTCCTACGAGCAGTACTTC. Translated, it gives CASRPGNSYEQYF.

V and J are TRBV5-6 and TRBJ1-2; D remains unclear. V lost 1 base and J lost 4, with 11 bases in between. There are 14 residues in the CDR3. Germline loops: CDR1 SGHDT, CDR2 YYEEEE. In nucleotides, the CDR3 is TGTGCCAGCAGCTTGTGGGAGGGTGTCTATGGCTACACCTTC. It yields the protein CASSLWEGVYGYTF.

This chain uses TRBV5-4 with TRBJ2-3; 11 positions match TRBD1. This CDR3 is 14 amino acids long. V lost 4 bases to trimming and J lost 7 bases; unmatched junction nucleotides: 5. Germline loops: CDR1 SGHNT, CDR2 YYREEE (reference sequence). The CDR3 DNA is TGTGCCAGCAGCCCCGGACAGGGGGCGAATACGCAGTATTTT. Translated, it gives CASSPGQGANTQYF.

This clone came up a few times. The chain joins TRBV5-1 to TRBJ2-7; D may be TRBD1 or TRBD2 (7 bases each). Trimming took off 2 bases at V and 1 base at J, with 22 bases between the two ends. Germline assignment: CDR1 SGHRS and CDR2 YFSETQ. This CDR3 spans 18 amino acids. CDR3 in amino acids: CASSLITGEGWSSYEQYF. As DNA, the CDR3 is TGCGCCAGCAGCTTAATAACAGGGGAGGGCTGGAGTTCCTACGAGCAGTACTTC.

This CDR3 is CASSFRLDTEAFF. Written as DNA, the CDR3 is TGTGCCAGCAGTTTCCGCTTAGACACTGAAGCTTTCTTT. The rearrangement joins TRBV28 to TRBJ1-1; no clear D gene. The CDR3 spans 13 residues. V gave up 3 bases and J gave up 3 bases, with 8 bases separating them. Germline assignment: CDR1 MDHEN and CDR2 SYDVKM.

The chain links TRBV27 to TRBJ1-6; no clear D gene. V lost 2 bases to trimming and J lost 9 bases, with 8 bases between them. CDR3 length: 13 residues. Germline V gene data show CDR1 as MNHEY and CDR2 as SMNVEV (reference sequence). CDR3 DNA sequence: TGTGCCAGCAGTTTAACCGGACCTTCACCCCTCCACTTT. Protein: CASSLTGPSPLHF.

Notes on this clone: An end of the junction differs from the germline gene, which may be a read error. The V call is TRBV5-4, the J call TRBJ2-7; TRBD2 agrees at 7 bases. CDR1 and CDR2 (germline): SGHNT, YYREEE (reference sequence). The CDR3 length is 13 residues. CDR3 loop: CATSTGLDDEQYF. The CDR3 DNA reads TGTGCCACCAGCACAGGACTAGACGACGAGCAGTACTTC. The full variable domain, its missing parts supplied by reference TRBV5-4 and TRBJ2-7, is ETGVTQSPTHLIKTRGQQVTLRCSSQSGHNTVSWYQQALGQGPQFIFQYYREEENGRGNFPPRFSGLQFPNYSSELNVNALELDDSALYLCATSTGLDDEQYFGPGTRLTVT.

V gene TRBV29-1 combines with J gene TRBJ2-3, with a weak D call TRBD2 (5 bases). Germline V CDR1 and CDR2: SQVTM, ANQGSEA. V lost 3 bases and J lost 5, with 12 bases in between. The CDR3 extends over 13 amino acids. CDR3 nucleotide sequence: TGCAGCGTTGAGGGGTCCCGGGGAGATACGCAGTATTTT. Translating gives CSVEGSRGDTQYF.

The gene calls are TRBV7-8 and TRBJ2-7; weak D call: TRBD2 (5 bases). There are 15 residues in the CDR3. Trimming cost V 5 bases and J 4 bases, with 18 bases left between them. CDR1 is SGHVS, CDR2 FQNEAQ, per germline. The CDR3: CASSLRRLAAYEQYF. As DNA, the CDR3 is TGTGCCAGCAGCCTCAGACGGCTAGCAGCGTACGAGCAGTACTTC.

The chain couples TRBV7-9 to TRBJ2-7; 9 bases align to TRBD1. V gave up 4 bases and J gave up 6 bases; unmatched junction bases: 7. Germline V gene data show CDR1 as SEHNR and CDR2 as FQNEAQ (reference sequence). This CDR3 spans 14 amino acids. The CDR3 coding sequence is TGTGCCAGCAGCTCGGGACAGGGAAACGGCGAGCAGTACTTC. This sequence encodes CASSSGQGNGEQYF.

CDR3 in amino acids: CSVMGGRTYEQYF. As DNA, the CDR3 is TGCAGCGTGATGGGCGGGAGGACCTACGAGCAGTACTTC. This chain uses TRBV29-1 with TRBJ2-7, with TRBD2 matching over 8 bases. V was pared by 6 bases and J by 2 bases, with 6 bases of the junction left unmatched. Germline CDR1 and CDR2: SQVTM and ANQGSEA. CDR3 size: 13 residues.

V is TRBV7-9 and J is TRBJ2-4; 10 nucleotides align to TRBD1. Per the germline V gene, CDR1 is SEHNR and CDR2 is FQNEAQ (reference sequence). V was pared by 1 base and J by 8 bases, with 2 bases of the junction left unmatched. This CDR3 has 14 residues. Written as DNA, the CDR3 is TGTGCCAGCAGCTTAGGACAGGGGGCGGACATTCAGTACTTC. This encodes CASSLGQGADIQYF.

This rearrangement joins TRBV2 to TRBJ2-7, with D possibly TRBD1 on 6 matching bases. The V end was cut by 8 bases, the J end by 4 bases, with 15 bases between. The CDR3 is made up of 13 amino acids. CDR1 and CDR2 (germline): SNHLY, FYNNEI. The CDR3 sequence: CASLRTGFYEQYF. The CDR3 coding sequence is TGTGCCAGCTTGCGTACAGGGTTTTACGAGCAGTACTTC.